This is a list of T cell receptor beta chains from one sample in a study of cytomegalovirus exposure and HLA in healthy donors. Using immunoSEQ multiplex PCR, the repertoire was profiled, and TCRdb retains in-frame clones only, with some absent. The repertoire includes about 80,000 clones, 80% of them detected once, and approximately 23% sits in the top ten. Material: PBMCs. The source is a woman aged 45-60 years in good health and CMV-seropositive. CDR3s include the opening cysteine and the closing phenylalanine or tryptophan. A D gene is named only where the DNA matches it firmly.

cdr3_length j_call v_call d_call cdr3_aa
14 TRBJ2-7 TRBV5-4 TRBD2 CASSYGGANYEQYF
14 TRBJ2-1 TRBV7-3 - CASSLPGPYNEQFF
14 TRBJ1-2 TRBV11-2 - CASSLAEGNYGYTF
13 TRBJ2-5 TRBV11-3 - CASSLFLQETQYF
14 TRBJ1-1 TRBV5-6 - CASSSGHPNTEAFF
19 TRBJ2-1 TRBV7-6 TRBD2 CASSDSGLAGRGLGNEQFF
13 TRBJ2-3 TRBV5-1 - CASRDTGPDTQYF
17 TRBJ2-1 TRBV7-8 TRBD2 CASSLASGTTSYNEQFF
15 TRBJ1-4 TRBV18 - CASSPPAGFGEKLFF
16 TRBJ1-1 TRBV5-4 TRBD1 CASSLGTGTFGTEAFF
15 TRBJ2-3 TRBV12-5 TRBD1 CASGLGQGKSDTQYF